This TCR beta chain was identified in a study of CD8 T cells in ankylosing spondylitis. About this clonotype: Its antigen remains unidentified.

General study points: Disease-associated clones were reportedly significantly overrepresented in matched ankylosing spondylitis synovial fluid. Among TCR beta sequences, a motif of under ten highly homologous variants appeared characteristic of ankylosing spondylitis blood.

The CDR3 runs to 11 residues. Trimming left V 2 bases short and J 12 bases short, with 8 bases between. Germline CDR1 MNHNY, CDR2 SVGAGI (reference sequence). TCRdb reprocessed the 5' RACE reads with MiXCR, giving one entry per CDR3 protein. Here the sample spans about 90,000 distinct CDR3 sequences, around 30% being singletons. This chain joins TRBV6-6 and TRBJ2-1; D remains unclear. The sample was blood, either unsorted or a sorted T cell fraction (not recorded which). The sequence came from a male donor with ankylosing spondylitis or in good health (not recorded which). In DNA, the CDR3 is TGTGCCAGCAGTTACCAGACTCCGCAGTTCTTC. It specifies CASSYQTPQFF.